This T cell receptor beta chain derives from a study of cytomegalovirus exposure and HLA in healthy donors. Germline loops: CDR1 MNHEY, CDR2 SMNVEV (reference sequence). V lost 2 bases to trimming and J lost 2 bases; unmatched junction nucleotides: 2. The CDR3 loop spans 14 amino acids. 60 Vbeta and 13 Jbeta primers were used in PCR. Clones were read by immunoSEQ multiplex PCR, and TCRdb kept only the in-frame ones, dropping some. The sample table sets out around 200,000 clones. The sequenced sample consisted of PBMCs. The receptor was derived from a girl aged 2-10 years in good health and CMV-seropositive. This chain uses TRBV27 with TRBJ2-7, with 8 positions matching TRBD1. CDR3 nucleotide sequence: TGTGCCAGCAGTTTAGAGACAGGGGCCTACGAGCAGTACTTC. As protein: CASSLETGAYEQYF.